Shown below are 5 T cell receptor beta chains from a single sample sequenced in a study of T cells in Graves' hyperthyroidism and ophthalmopathy. From RNA transcripts, TCR beta CDR3 regions were amplified. Researchers ran a first-round RT-PCR on the TCR CDR3 using the HTBI primer set. TCRdb reanalysed the multiplex PCR reads using MiXCR and keeps one entry per CDR3 protein. The sample contains 480,000 or so distinct CDR3 sequences, around an eighth of which appear only once. Sequencing was carried out using blood. Receptors were obtained from a woman aged 18 to 35 with Graves' hyperthyroidism.

This clonotype has ten or more counts. J is TRBJ2-1 and V is TRBV6-1; D call uncertain. There are 11 residues in the CDR3. Germline values: CDR1 MNHNS, CDR2 SASEGT. Trimming shortened V by 10 bases and J by 6 bases, and 10 bases separated the two germline ends. The CDR3 bases are TGTGCCACTTCTAGAGGCAATGAGCAGTTCTTC. This encodes CATSRGNEQFF.

The chain joins TRBV11-1 to TRBJ2-5, with D uncertain. This CDR3 region has 16 residues. The V end was cut by 1 base, the J end by 5 bases, with 17 bases between. The germline CDR1 and CDR2 sequences are SGHAT and FQDESV (reference sequence). The CDR3 region is CASSLVGGSPAETQYF. The CDR3 DNA reads as TGTGCCAGCAGCTTAGTGGGTGGGTCCCCGGCGGAGACCCAGTACTTC.

This clonotype came up many times. V and J are TRBV10-3 and TRBJ1-1, with TRBD1 matching 8 bases. Trimming at V came to 0 bases and at J to 0 bases, leaving 3 bases not matched to a gene. Per the germline V gene, CDR1 is ENHRY and CDR2 is SYGVKD. The CDR3 covers 16 residues. This chain's CDR3 is CAISESTGAVNTEAFF. For the CDR3, the DNA is TGTGCCATCAGTGAGTCGACAGGGGCGGTGAACACTGAAGCTTTCTTT.

This chain connects TRBV4-1 to TRBJ2-5; no firm D call. Germline V gives CDR1 MGHRA, CDR2 YSYEKL. The CDR3 contains 17 residues. V was clipped by 0 bases and J by 5 bases, with 19 bases between them. CDR3 bases: TGCGCCAGCAGCCAAGATCCGACGCCGGACCGGACGGAGACCCAGTACTTC. Protein: CASSQDPTPDRTETQYF.

This clonotype has at least ten counts. The V and J genes are TRBV5-4 and TRBJ2-6; D not resolved. V was trimmed by 0 bases and J by 0 bases, leaving 7 bases between them. Germline V gene sequence: CDR1 SGHNT, CDR2 YYREEE (reference sequence). This CDR3 is built from 16 residues. The CDR3 DNA reads as TGTGCCAGCAGCTTGGGTTCGGGCTCTGGGGCCAACGTCCTGACTTTC. It specifies CASSLGSGSGANVLTF.